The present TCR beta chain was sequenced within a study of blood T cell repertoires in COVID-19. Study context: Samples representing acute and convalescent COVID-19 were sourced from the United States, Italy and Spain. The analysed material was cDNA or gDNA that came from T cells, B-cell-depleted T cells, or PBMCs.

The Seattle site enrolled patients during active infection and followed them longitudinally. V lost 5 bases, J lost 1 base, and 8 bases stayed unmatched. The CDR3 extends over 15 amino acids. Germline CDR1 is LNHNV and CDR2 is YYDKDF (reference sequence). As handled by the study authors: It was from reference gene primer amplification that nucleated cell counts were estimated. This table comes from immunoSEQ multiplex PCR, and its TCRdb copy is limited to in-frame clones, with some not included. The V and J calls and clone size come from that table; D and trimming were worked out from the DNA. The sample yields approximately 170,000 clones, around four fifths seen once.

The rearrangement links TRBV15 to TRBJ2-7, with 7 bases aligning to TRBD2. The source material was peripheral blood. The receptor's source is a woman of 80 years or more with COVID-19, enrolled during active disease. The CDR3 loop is CATSPEFGGSYEQYF. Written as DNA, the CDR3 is TGTGCCACCAGCCCAGAGTTCGGGGGGTCCTACGAGCAGTACTTC.